The clone carrying this T cell receptor (beta chain) was seen more than once but under ten times. The method was immunoSEQ multiplex PCR; TCRdb's version includes in-frame clones alone and lacks a portion of them. The sample records 64,000 or so clones, approximately 82% being singletons. The data stem from a study of blood T cell repertoires in COVID-19. CDR1 is GTSNPN, CDR2 SVGIG, per germline (reference sequence). The germline V and J ends were trimmed by 3 bases and 2 bases, with 8 bases remaining between them. This CDR3 has 13 residues. The chain has TRBV30 and TRBJ1-5; D gene ambiguous. Material: peripheral blood. This sequence originates from a man at least 80 years old with acute or convalescent COVID-19. The CDR3 DNA reads as TGTGCCTGGAGGGGCCAGGGCAATCAGCCCCAGCATTTT. This sequence encodes CAWRGQGNQPQHF.